This T cell receptor (beta chain) was recorded in a study of blood T cell repertoires in COVID-19. This clone was counted a single time. Among Cohort 3 donors, those recovered had two negative PCRs, clearance, or symptom resolution. Per the original data handling: Cell counts per sample came from amplifying reference gene primers. The assay was immunoSEQ multiplex PCR, and TCRdb's table has in-frame clones only and misses some. Clonal size and the V and J genes are those of that table, whereas D and trimming came from the DNA. This sample has approximately 300,000 clones, with more than 85% found just once. Per the germline V gene, CDR1 is SGHTA and CDR2 is FQGNSA. The V gene lost 4 bases and the J gene lost 1 base, with 17 bases spanning the gap. This CDR3 contains 17 residues.

Sequences were obtained from PBMCs or T cells enriched from blood (not recorded which). The genes are TRBV7-2 and TRBJ2-1, with a possible D match to TRBD2 (6 bases). The source of this sequence is a woman younger than 45 who had recovered from COVID-19. CDR3 in DNA: TGTGCCAGCAGCTCGGACTACCCGCTGTTATCCTACAATGAGCAGTTCTTC. Protein sequence: CASSSDYPLLSYNEQFF.